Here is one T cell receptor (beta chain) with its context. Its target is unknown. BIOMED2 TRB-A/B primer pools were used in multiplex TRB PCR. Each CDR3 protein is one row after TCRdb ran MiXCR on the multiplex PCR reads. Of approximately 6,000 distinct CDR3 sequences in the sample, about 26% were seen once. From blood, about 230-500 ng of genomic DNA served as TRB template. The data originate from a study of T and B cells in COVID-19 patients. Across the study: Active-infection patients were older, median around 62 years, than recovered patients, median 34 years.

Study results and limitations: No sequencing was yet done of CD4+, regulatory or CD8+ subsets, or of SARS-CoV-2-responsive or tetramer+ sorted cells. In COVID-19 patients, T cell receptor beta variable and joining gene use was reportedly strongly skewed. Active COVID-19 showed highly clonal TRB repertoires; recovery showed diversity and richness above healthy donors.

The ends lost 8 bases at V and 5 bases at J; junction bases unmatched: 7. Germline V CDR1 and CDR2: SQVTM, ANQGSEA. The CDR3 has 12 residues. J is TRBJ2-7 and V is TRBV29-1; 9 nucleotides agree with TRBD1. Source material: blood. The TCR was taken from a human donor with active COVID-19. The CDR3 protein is CSPGTGYNEQYF. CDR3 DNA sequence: TGCAGCCCAGGGACAGGGTACAACGAGCAGTACTTC.